This T cell receptor (beta chain) was sequenced during a study of shared clonotypes between healthy human individuals. Findings and limits, study-wide: Estimated clonotype richness was generally higher in naive than memory subsets.

Note on this clone: What it recognizes is unknown.

Naive CD8 cells were CD45RO-negative, positively selected for CCR7, excluding terminally differentiated effector memory CD45RA+ cells. Here immunoSEQ multiplex PCR was the method, and the copy in TCRdb shows in-frame clones only, minus some. This table holds around 1.9 million clones, about 94% found once. The CDR3 consists of 14 residues. J gave up 6 bases and V 3 bases, and 5 bases lay outside the gene matches. Germline V gene lookup returns CDR1 ENHRY and CDR2 SYGVKD. Sequenced material: naive CD8+ T cells from PBMCs. The chain has TRBV10-3 and TRBJ1-5, with TRBD1 matching over 7 bases. This clonotype originated in a man between 18 and 35 years old in good health. Some clones in this sample may be carry-over from other donors' samples. This chain's CDR3 is CAISDDRVGQPQHF. The CDR3 DNA reads as TGTGCCATCAGTGACGACAGGGTGGGTCAGCCCCAGCATTTT.